This TCR beta chain was found in a study of T cell responses to AZD1222 COVID-19 vaccine. Study-wide findings and caveats: Clonal diversity was possibly underestimated, and the donors were mostly white British, with more females. Seropositivity was recorded at baseline in only a handful of AZD1222 recipients.

Germline V gene sequence: CDR1 LGHNA, CDR2 YSLEER. This CDR3 region has 14 residues. V lost 1 base to trimming and J lost 2 bases, with 7 bases between them. Comments on this clone: The antigen remains unidentified.

The table came from immunoSEQ multiplex PCR; TCRdb's copy has only in-frame clones and leaves some out. This table holds 100,000 to 150,000 clones, 90% found once. V and J are TRBV4-3 and TRBJ2-3; D remains ambiguous. The clonotype originates from an adult in good health. The material was peripheral blood, obtained on day 0 of MenACWY control vaccination. In DNA, the CDR3 is TGCGCCAGCAGCCAAGGGGAAGTCACAGATACGCAGTATTTT. Translation: CASSQGEVTDTQYF.